Presented here are 6 T cell receptor beta chains from one specimen sequenced in a study of T cells expressing NK-cell markers. TCRdb re-analyzed the 5' RACE reads; it lists each CDR3 protein once, without DNA. The sample totals hundreds of thousands of distinct CDR3 sequences; its top ten clones hold around 5%. The material sequenced was blood T cells: a sorted CD56 or NKG2C T cell subset, CD4+ or CD8+ T cells, or bulk PBMC T cells (not recorded which). Receptors originate from a man aged 18-70 years in good health.

The chain joins TRBV6-1 to TRBJ1-6; as DNA is missing, the TRBD1 call by TCRdb cannot be tested. Germline CDR1 reads MNHNS; CDR2 reads SASEGT. The CDR3 is 15 amino acids. CDR3: CASSRAGQPDSPLHF.

This sequence joins TRBV7-9 and TRBJ2-3. Germline CDR1 and CDR2: SEHNR and FQNEAQ (reference sequence). The length of the CDR3 is 14 residues. The CDR3 is CASSRATSTDTQYF.

The V and J genes are TRBV12-3 or TRBV12-4 and TRBJ2-4; lacking DNA, the TRBD1 call made by TCRdb goes unchecked. CDR3 length: 15 residues. The CDR3 loop reads CASRTTGAGGNIQYF.

This chain joins TRBV18 and TRBJ1-1. The length of the CDR3 is 14 residues. Germline V CDR1 and CDR2: KGHSH, LQKENI. CDR3: CASSPPGQEYKAFF.

The rearrangement joins TRBV4-2 to TRBJ2-1; the D call of TRBD2 rests on TCRdb alone, since no DNA is present to check it. Germline V gene data show CDR1 as LGHNA and CDR2 as YNFKEQ. The CDR3 is 16 amino acids. CDR3 residues: CASSLHSGSSYNEQFF.

The chain is built from TRBV2 and TRBJ1-1. CDR1 SNHLY and CDR2 FYNNEI come from the germline V gene. This CDR3 has 13 residues. CDR3 loop: CASSVGYYTEAFF.